These 17 T cell receptor beta chains came from one sample sequenced in a study of molecular identifiers for immune sequencing clone quantification. TCRdb independently ran MiXCR on the PCR reads; one entry per CDR3 protein. The profile shows over 600,000 distinct CDR3 sequences, about 20% of them singletons. Sequencing was done on a sample of naive CD8+ T cells from blood, with Jurkat cell RNA spiked in. Subset given: FACS-sorted CD8+CD4-CCR7+CD45RA+ naive T cells. The receptors originated from a human donor in good health. Some libraries in this study had Jurkat cell RNA spiked in.

This clonotype was detected many times. V and J are TRBV20-1 and TRBJ2-1; no definite D call. The CDR3 contains 16 residues. Trimming took off 5 bases at V and 5 bases at J, with 22 bases between the two ends. Per germline, CDR1 DFQATT and CDR2 SNEGSKA (reference sequence). The CDR3 nucleotides read TGCAGTGCTTCCCCCCCCAGCGCCCGGACGAACAATGAGCAGTTCTTC. Translating it yields CSASPPSARTNNEQFF.

The chain is built from TRBV5-1 and TRBJ2-1; TRBD1 matches 8 bases. The CDR3 loop spans 15 amino acids. The junction had 6 bases not matched to a gene; V was cut back by 0 bases and J by 7 bases. In germline, CDR1 is SGHRS, CDR2 YFSETQ. CDR3 sequence: CASSLVQGATNEQFF. For the CDR3, the DNA is TGCGCCAGCAGCTTGGTTCAGGGGGCGACTAATGAGCAGTTCTTC.

Concerning this clonotype: A much larger clone sits a single nucleotide away, making a read error possible. V and J are TRBV20-1 and TRBJ2-7; 11 bases fit TRBD2. CDR3 size: 14 residues. From germline, CDR1 is DFQATT and CDR2 SNEGSKA (reference sequence). CDR3 bases: TGCGGTGCTAGAGAACTAGCGGGAGTATACGAGCAGTACTTC. Protein product: CGARELAGVYEQYF.

This clonotype was detected many times. V gene TRBV20-1 combines with J gene TRBJ2-7; D possibly matches TRBD1 or TRBD2 (6 bases each). Trimming pared 3 bases from V and 2 bases from J, leaving 17 bases between. This CDR3 has 15 amino acids. Per the germline V gene, CDR1 is DFQATT and CDR2 is SNEGSKA (reference sequence). The CDR3 DNA is TGCAGTGCTAGTCACCCCCCGGGGGCTCCCTACGAGCAGTACTTC. Amino acids: CSASHPPGAPYEQYF.

This clonotype was seen ten or more times. The chain employs TRBV19 and TRBJ2-7; D is ambiguous. The CDR3 is 10 amino acids. V was trimmed by 3 bases and J by 7 bases, leaving 4 bases between them. The V gene's germline CDR1 is LNHDA and CDR2 SQIVND (reference sequence). The CDR3 region is CASSMGEQYF. In DNA form, the CDR3 reads TGTGCCAGTAGTATGGGAGAGCAGTACTTC.

V and J are TRBV6-2 or TRBV6-3 and TRBJ2-1; unclear D gene. This CDR3 has 14 amino acids. Germline V lookup: CDR1 MNHEY, CDR2 SVGEGT. Between the trimmed V and J ends, which lost 4 bases and 4 bases, there was a span of 11 bases. The CDR3 region is CASSSKDEYNEQFF. Here the CDR3 DNA reads TGTGCCAGCAGTTCCAAAGATGAATACAATGAGCAGTTCTTC.

The table lists this clonotype with many counts. This chain joins TRBV19 and TRBJ2-7, with 7 bases matching TRBD1. Germline V lookup: CDR1 LNHDA, CDR2 SQIVND (reference sequence). Trimming removed 4 bases from V and 2 bases from J; junction bases left unmatched: 8. The CDR3 totals 15 residues. CDR3 nucleotide sequence: TGTGCCAGTAGTACCTCGACAGGGTTCCCCTACGAGCAGTACTTC. As protein: CASSTSTGFPYEQYF.

This clonotype was observed many times. V and J are TRBV11-3 and TRBJ2-2, with D tentatively TRBD2 (5 bases). V lost 0 bases, J lost 1 base, and 12 bases lay in between. Germline CDR1 and CDR2: SGHNT and YENEEA. The CDR3 totals 17 residues. CDR3 amino acids: CASSLDLASLNTGELFF. In DNA, the CDR3 is TGTGCCAGCAGCTTAGATCTGGCTAGCCTGAACACCGGGGAGCTGTTTTTT.

V usage is TRBV7-9 and J usage is TRBJ1-2; D not certain. The ends were cut back, 10 bases at V and 6 bases at J, with 6 bases in the middle. This CDR3 region has 9 residues. Germline loops: CDR1 SEHNR, CDR2 FQNEAQ (reference sequence). This CDR3 reads CATDNGYTF. The CDR3 coding sequence is TGTGCCACCGATAATGGCTACACCTTC.

In this sample, this clonotype turned up many times. The chain recombines TRBV19 with TRBJ2-2, with TRBD2 identical over 10 bases. Germline lookup yields CDR1 LNHDA and CDR2 SQIVND (reference sequence). There are 15 residues in the CDR3. Trimming cost V 6 bases and J 7 bases; bases outside gene matches: 8. The CDR3 protein is CASSPGLASGGELFF. The CDR3 region has the DNA TGTGCCAGTAGCCCGGGACTAGCGTCTGGCGGGGAGCTGTTTTTT.

The table lists this clonotype with many counts. The V gene is TRBV20-1, the J gene TRBJ2-7; 9 nucleotides match TRBD2. This CDR3 has 15 amino acids. Germline CDR1 DFQATT, CDR2 SNEGSKA (reference sequence). J was trimmed by 4 bases and V by 0 bases; bases with no gene match: 7. The CDR3: CSARDLDSGSYEQYF. The CDR3, as DNA: TGCAGTGCTAGAGATCTGGATAGCGGGAGTTACGAGCAGTACTTC.

This clonotype was detected ten times or more. This chain joins TRBV7-9 and TRBJ2-3; D is ambiguous. This CDR3 has 15 amino acids. In germline, CDR1 is SEHNR, CDR2 FQNEAQ (reference sequence). V shed 2 bases and J shed 2 bases, with 11 bases lying between them. The CDR3 loop is CASSLYGDFTDTQYF. DNA of the CDR3: TGTGCCAGCAGCTTATACGGTGACTTCACAGATACGCAGTATTTT.

Remarks on this clonotype: A read error may be the cause here, since a much bigger clone is one base away. The genes are TRBV27 and TRBJ1-5; D ambiguous. Germline V CDR1 and CDR2: MNHEY, SMNVEV (reference sequence). The CDR3 covers 14 residues. Deletions cut 3 bases from V and 9 bases from J, with 15 bases between. The CDR3, as DNA: TGTGCCAGCAGTTTTGGCGGGCCCAACCGGCCCCAGCATTTT. It encodes CASSFGGPNRPQHF.

This clonotype was recorded at least ten times. V gene TRBV20-1 combines with J gene TRBJ2-7; D unresolved. The ends were cut back, 0 bases at V and 5 bases at J, with 14 bases in the middle. Germline CDR1 and CDR2: DFQATT and SNEGSKA (reference sequence). There are 14 residues in the CDR3. The CDR3 here is CSAREPRLEHEQYF. In nucleotides, the CDR3 is TGCAGTGCTAGAGAACCGCGGTTAGAGCACGAGCAGTACTTC.

This clonotype appeared a few times. The gene calls are TRBV29-1 and TRBJ2-1, with D possibly TRBD1 on 5 matching bases. The CDR3 is made up of 12 amino acids. Germline values: CDR1 SQVTM, CDR2 ANQGSEA. The ends were cut back, 7 bases at V and 5 bases at J, with 12 bases in the middle. CDR3 protein: CSGRVWNNEQFF. For the CDR3, the DNA is TGCAGCGGCAGGGTTTGGAACAATGAGCAGTTCTTC.

This rearrangement joins TRBV28 to TRBJ2-7; D is perhaps TRBD2 (6 bases). The CDR3 is made up of 14 amino acids. Trimming left V 3 bases short and J 2 bases short, with 11 bases between. The germline CDR1 and CDR2 sequences are MDHEN and SYDVKM. CDR3 amino acids: CASSLWRATYEQYF. DNA of the CDR3: TGTGCCAGCAGTTTGTGGAGGGCTACCTACGAGCAGTACTTC.

This clonotype has at least ten counts. V is TRBV12-3 or TRBV12-4 and J is TRBJ1-4, with TRBD1 matching 7 bases. The CDR3 extends over 15 amino acids. V was pared by 2 bases and J by 7 bases, with 7 bases of the junction left unmatched. The CDR3 here is CASSLLAGGSEKLFF. CDR3 sequence (DNA): TGTGCCAGCAGTTTACTGGCAGGGGGTAGTGAAAAACTGTTTTTT.